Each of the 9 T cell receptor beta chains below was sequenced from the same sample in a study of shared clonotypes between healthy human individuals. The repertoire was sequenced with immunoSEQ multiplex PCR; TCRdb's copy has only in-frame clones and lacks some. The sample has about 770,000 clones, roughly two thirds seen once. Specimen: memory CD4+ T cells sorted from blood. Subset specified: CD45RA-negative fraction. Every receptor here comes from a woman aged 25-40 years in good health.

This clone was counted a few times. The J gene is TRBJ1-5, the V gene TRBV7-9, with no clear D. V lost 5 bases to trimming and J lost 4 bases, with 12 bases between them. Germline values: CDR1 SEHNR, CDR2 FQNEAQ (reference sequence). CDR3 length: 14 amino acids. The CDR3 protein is CASSSHGINQPQHF. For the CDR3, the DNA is TGTGCCAGCAGCAGTCACGGGATAAATCAGCCCCAGCATTTT.

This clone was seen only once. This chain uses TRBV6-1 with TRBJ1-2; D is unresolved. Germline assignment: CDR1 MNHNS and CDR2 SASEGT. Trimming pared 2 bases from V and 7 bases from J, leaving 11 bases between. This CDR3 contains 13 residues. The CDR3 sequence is CASSERVGSGYTF. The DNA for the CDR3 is TGTGCCAGCAGTGAAAGGGTGGGAAGTGGCTACACCTTC.

The CDR3, as DNA: TGTGCCAGCTCACCAAACCGCCAGTACTACGAGCAGTACTTC. Protein: CASSPNRQYYEQYF. The chain carries TRBV18 and TRBJ2-7; the D is unclear. The CDR3 length is 14 residues. Per the germline V gene, CDR1 is KGHSH and CDR2 is LQKENI. The germline V and J ends were trimmed by 2 bases and 3 bases, with 11 bases remaining between them.

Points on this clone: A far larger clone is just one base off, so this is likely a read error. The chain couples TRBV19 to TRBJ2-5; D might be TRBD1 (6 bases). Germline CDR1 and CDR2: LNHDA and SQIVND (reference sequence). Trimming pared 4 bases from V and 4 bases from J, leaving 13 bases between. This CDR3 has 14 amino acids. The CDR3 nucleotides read TGTGCCAGTAGTAGACAGGAGGTGGTAGAGACCCAGTACTTC. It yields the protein CASSRQEVVETQYF. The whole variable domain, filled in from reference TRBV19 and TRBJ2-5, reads DGGITQSPKYLFRKEGQNVTLSCEQNLNHDAMYWYRQDPGQGLRLIYYSQIVNDFQKGDIAEGYSVSREKKESFPLTVTSAQKNPTAFYLCASSRQEVVETQYFGPGTRLLVL.

CDR3 protein: CASLRQGRTSYEQYF. For the CDR3, the DNA is TGTGCCAGCCTTAGACAGGGCCGTACCTCCTACGAGCAGTACTTC. This chain joins TRBV28 and TRBJ2-7; 7 bases are a match to TRBD1. V gave up 8 bases and J gave up 0 bases; unmatched junction bases: 10. This CDR3 comprises 15 residues. Germline V gene lookup returns CDR1 MDHEN and CDR2 SYDVKM.

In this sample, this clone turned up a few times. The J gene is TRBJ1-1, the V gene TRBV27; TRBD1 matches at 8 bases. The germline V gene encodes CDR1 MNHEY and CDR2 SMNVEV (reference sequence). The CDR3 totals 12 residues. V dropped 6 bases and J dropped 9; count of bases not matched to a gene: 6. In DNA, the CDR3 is TGTGCCAGCAGAGCCAGGACAGGGAAAGCTTTCTTT. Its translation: CASRARTGKAFF.

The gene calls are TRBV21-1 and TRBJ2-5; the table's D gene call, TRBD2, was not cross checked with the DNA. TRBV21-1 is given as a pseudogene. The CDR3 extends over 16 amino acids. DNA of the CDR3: TGTGCCAGCAGCAACCGACTAGCGGGAGACCAGGAGACCCAGTACTTC. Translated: CASSNRLAGDQETQYF.

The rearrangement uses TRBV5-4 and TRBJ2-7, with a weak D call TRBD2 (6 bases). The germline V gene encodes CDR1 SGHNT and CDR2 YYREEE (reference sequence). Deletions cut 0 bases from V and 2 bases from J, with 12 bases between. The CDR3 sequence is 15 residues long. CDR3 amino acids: CASSLGGTSTYEQYF. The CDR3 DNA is TGTGCCAGCAGCTTGGGCGGGACGTCAACCTACGAGCAGTACTTC.

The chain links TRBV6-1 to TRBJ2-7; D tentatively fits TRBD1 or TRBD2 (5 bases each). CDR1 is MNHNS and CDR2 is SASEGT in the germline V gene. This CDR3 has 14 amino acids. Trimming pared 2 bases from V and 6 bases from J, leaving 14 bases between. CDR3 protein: CASSEYPNGGEQYF. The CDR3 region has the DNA TGTGCCAGCAGTGAATATCCGAATGGGGGCGAGCAGTACTTC.